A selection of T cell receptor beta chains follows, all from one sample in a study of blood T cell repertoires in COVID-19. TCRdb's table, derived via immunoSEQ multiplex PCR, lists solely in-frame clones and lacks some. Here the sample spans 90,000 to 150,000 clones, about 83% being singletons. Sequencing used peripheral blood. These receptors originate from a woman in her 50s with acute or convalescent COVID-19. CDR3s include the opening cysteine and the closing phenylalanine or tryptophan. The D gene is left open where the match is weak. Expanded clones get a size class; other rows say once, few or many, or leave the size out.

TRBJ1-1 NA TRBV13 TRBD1 CASSSILRTGANTEAFF TGTGCCAGCAGTTCTATTCTACGGACAGGGGCAAACACTGAAGCTTTCTTT
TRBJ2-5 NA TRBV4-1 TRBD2 CASSQAGLAGGPAYQETQYF TGCGCCAGCAGCCAGGCCGGACTAGCGGGGGGGCCTGCGTACCAAGAGACCCAGTACTTC
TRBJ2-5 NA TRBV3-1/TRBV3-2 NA CASSQVGGQETQYF TGTGCCAGCAGCCAAGTCGGCGGCCAAGAGACCCAGTACTTC
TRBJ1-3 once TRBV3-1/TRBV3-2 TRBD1 CASSQSGTGFSGNTIYF TGTGCCAGCAGCCAGTCCGGGACAGGGTTCTCTGGAAACACCATATATTTT
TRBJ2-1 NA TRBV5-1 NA CASSLEAGAYNEQFF TGCGCCAGCAGCTTGGAGGCGGGGGCGTACAATGAGCAGTTCTTC
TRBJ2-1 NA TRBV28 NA CASSGGDLSYNEQFF TGTGCCAGCAGTGGCGGGGACCTCTCCTACAATGAGCAGTTCTTC
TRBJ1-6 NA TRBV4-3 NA CASSPRDTGDSPLHF TGCGCCAGCAGCCCCCGGGACACCGGTGATTCACCCCTCCACTTT
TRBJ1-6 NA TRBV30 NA CAWRGEYDPYNSPLHF TGTGCCTGGAGAGGGGAATACGATCCCTATAATTCACCCCTCCACTTT
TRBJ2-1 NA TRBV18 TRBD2 CASSPLGTSGDNEQFF TGTGCCAGCTCACCCCTAGGGACTAGCGGGGACAATGAGCAGTTCTTC
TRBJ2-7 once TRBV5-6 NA CASSDSGTPEQYF TGTGCCAGCAGCGACTCCGGGACACCGGAGCAGTACTTC
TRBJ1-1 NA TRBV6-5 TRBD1 CASRGDSHSTEAFF TGTGCCAGCAGGGGGGACAGTCACTCCACTGAAGCTTTCTTT
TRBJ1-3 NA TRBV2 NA CASTITDSRSGNTIYF TGTGCCAGCACTATAACGGACAGTCGCTCTGGAAACACCATATATTTT
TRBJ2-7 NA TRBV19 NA CASSIAGESYEQYF TGTGCCAGTAGTATAGCGGGAGAGTCCTACGAGCAGTACTTC
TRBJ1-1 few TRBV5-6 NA CASSFGAMNTEAFF TGTGCCAGCAGCTTCGGAGCCATGAACACTGAAGCTTTCTTT
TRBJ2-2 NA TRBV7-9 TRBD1 CASSARDRNTGELFF TGTGCCAGCAGCGCACGGGACAGAAACACCGGGGAGCTGTTTTTT
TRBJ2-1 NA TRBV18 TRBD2 CASSESGTSNEQFF TGTGCCAGCTCAGAAAGCGGGACTTCCAATGAGCAGTTCTTC
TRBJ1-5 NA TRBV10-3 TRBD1 CAIAPQGDSNQPQHF TGTGCCATCGCACCACAGGGGGATAGCAATCAGCCCCAGCATTTT
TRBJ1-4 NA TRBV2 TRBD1 CASSRQGKVNEKLFF TGTGCCAGCAGTAGACAGGGGAAGGTTAATGAAAAACTGTTTTTT
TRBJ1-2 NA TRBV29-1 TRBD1 CSVVDRGRLGGYTF TGCAGCGTTGTTGACAGGGGGCGATTAGGAGGCTACACCTTC
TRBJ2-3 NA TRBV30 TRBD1 CAWSVDRGTDTQYF TGTGCCTGGAGTGTGGACAGGGGCACAGATACGCAGTATTTT
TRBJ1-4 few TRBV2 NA CASSEVTGWYATNEKLFF TGTGCCAGCAGTGAAGTAACAGGGTGGTATGCAACTAATGAAAAACTGTTTTTT
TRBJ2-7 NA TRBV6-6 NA CASSPSRGPYEQYF TGTGCCAGCAGCCCATCCCGAGGTCCCTACGAGCAGTACTTC
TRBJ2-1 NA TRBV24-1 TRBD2 CATRDLAGGPEQFF TGTGCCACCAGGGATCTAGCGGGAGGGCCCGAGCAGTTCTTC
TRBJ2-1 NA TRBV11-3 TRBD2 CASSLAPAGGNEQFF TGTGCCAGCAGCTTAGCACCAGCGGGGGGGAATGAGCAGTTCTTC
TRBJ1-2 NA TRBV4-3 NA CASSQAEAGWDYGYTF TGCGCCAGCAGCCAAGCTGAGGCAGGGTGGGACTATGGCTACACCTTC
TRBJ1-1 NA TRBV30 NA CAWRPNGRPIAFF TGTGCCTGGAGGCCGAATGGGAGGCCGATAGCTTTCTTT
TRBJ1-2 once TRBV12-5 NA CASGQDGNYGYTF TGTGCTAGTGGACAGGACGGTAACTATGGCTACACCTTC
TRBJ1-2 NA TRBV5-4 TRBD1 CASSNPTQGGYGYTF TGTGCCAGTAGCAACCCCACACAGGGGGGGTATGGCTACACCTTC
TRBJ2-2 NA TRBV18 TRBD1 CASSSDRGRDTGELFF TGTGCCAGCTCGTCAGACAGGGGGCGAGACACCGGGGAGCTGTTTTTT
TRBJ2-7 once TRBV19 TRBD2 CASSPLAGHYEQYF TGTGCCAGTAGTCCACTAGCGGGCCACTACGAGCAGTACTTC
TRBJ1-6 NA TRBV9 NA CASSVVGVDSPLHF TGTGCCAGCAGCGTAGTAGGGGTAGATTCACCCCTCCACTTT
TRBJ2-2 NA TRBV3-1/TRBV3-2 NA CASSRGKDGELFF TGTGCCAGCAGCCGCGGAAAAGACGGGGAGCTGTTTTTT
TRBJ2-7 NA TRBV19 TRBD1 CASSYGTGTYEQYF TGTGCCAGTAGTTACGGGACAGGTACCTACGAGCAGTACTTC
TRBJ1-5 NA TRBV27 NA CASRYNPGVEQPQHF TGTGCCAGCAGATACAACCCAGGGGTTGAGCAGCCCCAGCATTTT
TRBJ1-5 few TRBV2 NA CASSRGGYQPQHF TGTGCCAGCAGTAGGGGGGGTTATCAGCCCCAGCATTTT
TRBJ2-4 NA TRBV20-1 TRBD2 CSASSGTSGSGAKNIQYF TGCAGTGCTAGTTCCGGGACTAGCGGGAGTGGAGCCAAAAACATTCAGTACTTC
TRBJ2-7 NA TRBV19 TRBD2 CASSILLAGVVSGEQYF TGTGCCAGTAGTATACTGCTAGCGGGAGTGGTTTCAGGAGAGCAGTACTTC
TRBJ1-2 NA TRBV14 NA CASSQDLDGYGYTF TGTGCCAGCAGCCAAGATCTAGACGGCTATGGCTACACCTTC
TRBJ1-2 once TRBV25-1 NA CATSTGLNYGYTF TGTGCCACGTCTACAGGGTTGAACTATGGCTACACCTTC
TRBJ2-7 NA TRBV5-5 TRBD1 CASSFTTGGTYEQYF TGTGCCAGCAGCTTTACCACAGGGGGTACCTACGAGCAGTACTTC
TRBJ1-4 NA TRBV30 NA CAWSVGGELFF TGTGCCTGGAGTGTCGGGGGGGAACTGTTTTTT
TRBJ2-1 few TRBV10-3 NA CAISRDSLNNEQFF TGTGCCATCAGCCGAGATAGTTTGAACAATGAGCAGTTCTTC
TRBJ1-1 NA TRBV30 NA CAWSSGHPNTEAFF TGTGCCTGGAGTTCGGGACACCCGAACACTGAAGCTTTCTTT
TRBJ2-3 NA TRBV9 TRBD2 CASSSSGSRTDTQYF TGTGCCAGCAGTTCTAGCGGGAGTAGAACAGATACGCAGTATTTT
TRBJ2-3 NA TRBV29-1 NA CSSRGDSTDTQYF TGCAGCTCCCGCGGGGACTCCACAGATACGCAGTATTTT
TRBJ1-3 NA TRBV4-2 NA CASSQEFAGGGRNTIYF TGTGCCAGCAGCCAAGAATTCGCGGGGGGAGGTCGAAACACCATATATTTT
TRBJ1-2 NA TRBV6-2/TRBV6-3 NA CASSYLADLLTGNYGYTF TGTGCCAGCAGTTACTTAGCCGATTTATTAACAGGGAACTATGGCTACACCTTC